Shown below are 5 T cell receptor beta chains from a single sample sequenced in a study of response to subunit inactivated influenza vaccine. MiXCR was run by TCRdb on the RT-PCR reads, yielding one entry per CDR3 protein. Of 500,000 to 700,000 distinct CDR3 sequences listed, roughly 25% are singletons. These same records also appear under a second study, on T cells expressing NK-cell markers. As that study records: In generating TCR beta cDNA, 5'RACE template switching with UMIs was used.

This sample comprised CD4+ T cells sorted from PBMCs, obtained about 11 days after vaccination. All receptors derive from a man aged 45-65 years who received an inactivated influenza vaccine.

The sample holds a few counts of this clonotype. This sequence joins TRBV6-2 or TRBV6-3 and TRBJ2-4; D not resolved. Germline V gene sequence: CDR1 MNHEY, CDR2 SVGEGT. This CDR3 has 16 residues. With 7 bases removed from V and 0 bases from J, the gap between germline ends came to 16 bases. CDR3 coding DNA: TGTGCCAGCACCCTAAGCCGCACTTTAGCCAAAAACATTCAGTACTTC. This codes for CASTLSRTLAKNIQYF.

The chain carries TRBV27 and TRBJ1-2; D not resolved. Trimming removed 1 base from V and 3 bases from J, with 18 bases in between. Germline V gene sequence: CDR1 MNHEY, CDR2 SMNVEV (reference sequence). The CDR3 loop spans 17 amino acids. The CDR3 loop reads CASSLFPSATLDYGYTF. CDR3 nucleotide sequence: TGTGCCAGCAGTTTATTCCCCAGTGCGACACTTGACTATGGCTACACCTTC.

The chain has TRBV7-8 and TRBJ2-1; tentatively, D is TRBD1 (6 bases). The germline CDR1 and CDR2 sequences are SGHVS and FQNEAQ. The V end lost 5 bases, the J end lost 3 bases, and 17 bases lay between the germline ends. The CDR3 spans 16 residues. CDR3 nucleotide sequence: TGTGCCAGCAGCCCCGTTAGAGGGACAAGCTACAATGAGCAGTTCTTC. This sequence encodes CASSPVRGTSYNEQFF.

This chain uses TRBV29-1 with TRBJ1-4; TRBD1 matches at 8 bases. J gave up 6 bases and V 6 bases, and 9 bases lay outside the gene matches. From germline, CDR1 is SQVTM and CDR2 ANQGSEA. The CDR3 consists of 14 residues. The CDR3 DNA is TGCAGCGTCTCCGGACAGGGAGGAGATGAAAAACTGTTTTTT. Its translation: CSVSGQGGDEKLFF.

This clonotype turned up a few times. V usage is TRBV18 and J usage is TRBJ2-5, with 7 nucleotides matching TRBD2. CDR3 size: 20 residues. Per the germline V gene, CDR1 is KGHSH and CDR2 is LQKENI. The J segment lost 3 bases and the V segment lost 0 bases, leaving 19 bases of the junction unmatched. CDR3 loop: CASSPPLFATSIGAEETQYF. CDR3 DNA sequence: TGTGCCAGCTCACCACCTTTATTCGCGACTAGCATTGGAGCAGAAGAGACCCAGTACTTC.